This entry features one TCR beta chain sequence. As yet, its antigen is unknown. This sample was included in a study of siplizumab effects on memory and regulatory T cells. Study conclusions and caveats: Researchers could map only a minor fraction of alloreactive clones to unstimulated subsets. Assignment of a naive or memory phenotype failed for roughly 75-95% of the proliferating CD4+ or CD8+ clones.

The V gene lost 3 bases and the J gene lost 2 bases, with 5 bases spanning the gap. The CDR3 covers 14 residues. From germline, CDR1 is LGHNA and CDR2 YNFKEQ. Per individual sample, some 10^5 TCR templates were assayed. Here immunoSEQ multiplex PCR was the method, and the copy in TCRdb shows in-frame clones only, minus some. Of around 100,000 clones listed, roughly 94% were seen once; the top ten hold 0.3%. This clonotype was obtained from a human donor in good health. The sequenced sample consisted of non-Treg CD4+ T cells sorted from blood. The chain combines TRBV4-2 with TRBJ2-6, with D possibly called TRBD1 or TRBD2 (5 bases each). Here the CDR3 DNA reads TGTGCCAGCAGCCAGGGGGCTGGGGCCAACGTCCTGACTTTC. Translation gives CASSQGAGANVLTF.